Here is one T cell receptor (beta chain) with its context. The CDR3 loop spans 15 amino acids. Per the germline V gene, CDR1 is LNHDA and CDR2 is SQIVND (reference sequence). V shed 3 bases, J shed 6 bases, and the junction held 7 bases outside the gene matches. This entry is derived from a study of blood T cell repertoires in COVID-19. Looking at the study overall: Specimens from acute and convalescent COVID-19 originated in the United States, Italy and Spain. From T cells, B-cell-depleted T cells, or PBMCs came the material, which was cDNA or gDNA.

In the source study's methods: Reference gene primer amplification gave estimated nucleated cell counts. The repertoire was sequenced with immunoSEQ multiplex PCR; TCRdb's copy has only in-frame clones and lacks some. V and J calls and clone size are those listed in that table; D and trimming were worked out from the DNA. The sample records 80,000 to 100,000 clones, 75% to 90% being singletons. The TCR sequence derives from a human donor with active COVID-19. The donor label of this sample is uncertain. Sequencing was done on a sample of peripheral blood. The chain carries TRBV19 and TRBJ2-5; TRBD2 matches 10 bases. CDR3 sequence reads: CASSMGQRGGKTQYF. The DNA of the CDR3 is TGTGCCAGTAGTATGGGTCAGCGGGGGGGAAAGACCCAGTACTTC.